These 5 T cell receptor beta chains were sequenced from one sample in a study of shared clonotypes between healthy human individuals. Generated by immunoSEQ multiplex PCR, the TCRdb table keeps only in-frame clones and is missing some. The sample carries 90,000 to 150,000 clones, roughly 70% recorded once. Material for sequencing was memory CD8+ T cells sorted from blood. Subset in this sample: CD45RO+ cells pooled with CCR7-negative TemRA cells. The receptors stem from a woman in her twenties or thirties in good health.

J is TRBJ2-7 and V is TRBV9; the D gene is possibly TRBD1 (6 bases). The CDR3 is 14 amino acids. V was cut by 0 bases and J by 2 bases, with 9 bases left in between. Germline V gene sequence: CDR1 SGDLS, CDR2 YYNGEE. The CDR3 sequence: CASSVGTDPYEQYF. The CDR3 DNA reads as TGTGCCAGCAGCGTAGGGACAGACCCCTACGAGCAGTACTTC. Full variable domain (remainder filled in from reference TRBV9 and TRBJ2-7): DSGVTQTPKHLITATGQRVTLRCSPRSGDLSVYWYQQSLDQGLQFLIQYYNGEERAKGNILERFSAQQFPDLHSELNLSSLELGDSALYFCASSVGTDPYEQYFGPGTRLTVT.

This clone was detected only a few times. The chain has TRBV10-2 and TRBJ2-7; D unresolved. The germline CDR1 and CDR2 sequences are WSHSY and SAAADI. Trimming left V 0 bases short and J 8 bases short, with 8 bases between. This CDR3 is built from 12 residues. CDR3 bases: TGCGCCAGCAGTGAGTCGGATGTTAAGCAGTACTTC. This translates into CASSESDVKQYF.

The CDR3 DNA follows: TGTGCCAGCAGTTTAAGGACTCCTGACAATGAGCAGTTCTTC. Translated: CASSLRTPDNEQFF. V gene TRBV28 combines with J gene TRBJ2-1; a weak D match, TRBD2 (5 bases). This CDR3 region has 14 residues. V was cut by 2 bases and J by 5 bases, with 10 bases left in between. CDR1 and CDR2 from the germline V gene are MDHEN and SYDVKM.

CDR3 in DNA: TGCAGCGTCGGGACTAGCGGCTACGAGCAGTACTTC. It translates to CSVGTSGYEQYF. The chain uses TRBV29-1 and TRBJ2-5; 11 bases agree with TRBD2. Gene TRBJ2-7 matches the end of the DNA better, so the J call may be wrong. The CDR3 contains 12 residues. Germline values: CDR1 SQVTM, CDR2 ANQGSEA.

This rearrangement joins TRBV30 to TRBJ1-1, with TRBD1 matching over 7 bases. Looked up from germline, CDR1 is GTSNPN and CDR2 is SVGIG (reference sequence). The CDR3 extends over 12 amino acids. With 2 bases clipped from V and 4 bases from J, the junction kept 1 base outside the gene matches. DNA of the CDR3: TGTGCCTGGAGTCAGGGGGTCACTGAAGCTTTCTTT. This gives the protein CAWSQGVTEAFF.